These 23 T cell receptor beta chains originate from one sample sequenced in a study of OX40 agonist ivuxolimab in advanced cancers. Libraries were prepared by immunoSEQ multiplex PCR; TCRdb keeps only in-frame clonotypes and omits some of them. The table includes around 83,000 clones, 70% to 85% detected once. Here the sequenced sample was CD4+ or CD8+ T cells sorted from blood, taken in a trial of the OX40 agonist ivuxolimab. These receptors were obtained from an adult with an advanced solid tumor such as melanoma, head and neck, liver or kidney cancer.

The J gene is TRBJ2-7, the V gene TRBV6-6; D possibly uses TRBD1 or TRBD2 (5 bases each). The CDR3 length is 14 residues. V lost 6 bases, J lost 0 bases, and 12 bases lay in between. The germline gives CDR1 MNHNY, CDR2 SVGAGI (reference sequence). CDR3 nucleotide sequence: TGTGCCAGCAGCCTCGGGGACGTCTCCTACGAGCAGTACTTC. Its protein is CASSLGDVSYEQYF.

CDR3 sequence: CASSQELAGGYDTQYF. The DNA for the CDR3 is TGCGCCAGCAGCCAAGAACTAGCGGGAGGGTATGATACGCAGTATTTT. The genes are TRBV4-3 and TRBJ2-3, with 13 nucleotides matching TRBD2. The CDR3 loop spans 16 amino acids. Losses at the gene ends were 0 bases for V and 6 bases for J; bases not matched to a gene: 3. CDR1 LGHNA and CDR2 YSLEER come from the germline V gene.

The J gene is TRBJ2-1, the V gene TRBV5-1, with 13 bases aligning to TRBD2. The V gene's germline CDR1 is SGHRS and CDR2 YFSETQ. J gave up 0 bases and V 5 bases, and 5 bases lay outside the gene matches. The CDR3 covers 17 residues. CDR3 sequence (DNA): TGCGCCAGCAGGGGCGGACTAGCGGGGGTCTCCTACAATGAGCAGTTCTTC. As protein: CASRGGLAGVSYNEQFF.

V usage is TRBV5-5 and J usage is TRBJ1-5; TRBD1 might be the D (6 bases). The CDR3 is 14 residues long. From germline, CDR1 is SGHKS and CDR2 YYEKEE (reference sequence). Between the trimmed V and J ends, which lost 4 bases and 0 bases, there was a span of 8 bases. CDR3 in DNA: TGTGCCAGCAGCGGGGACATTAGCAATCAGCCCCAGCATTTT. Its translation is CASSGDISNQPQHF.

The rearrangement uses TRBV18 and TRBJ2-7; no clear D gene. The CDR3 is 12 amino acids. The germline CDR1 and CDR2 sequences are KGHSH and LQKENI. Trimming pared 2 bases from V and 2 bases from J, leaving 4 bases between. CDR3 region: CASSPATYEQYF. CDR3 DNA sequence: TGTGCCAGCTCACCAGCTACCTACGAGCAGTACTTC.

J is TRBJ2-1 and V is TRBV30, with TRBD1 matching 7 bases. Trimming at V came to 5 bases and at J to 0 bases, leaving 4 bases not matched to a gene. The V gene's germline CDR1 is GTSNPN and CDR2 SVGIG (reference sequence). CDR3 size: 14 residues. The CDR3 loop is CAWSRDSSYNEQFF. In DNA form, the CDR3 reads TGTGCCTGGTCCCGGGACAGCTCCTACAATGAGCAGTTCTTC.

J is TRBJ2-7 and V is TRBV2, with D tentatively TRBD2 (6 bases). The V and J ends lost 7 bases and 0 bases respectively, with 16 bases between them. Germline CDR1 SNHLY, CDR2 FYNNEI. This CDR3 comprises 15 residues. The CDR3 region has the DNA TGTGCCAGCAACCCACGAAGGCGGGACTCCTACGAGCAGTACTTC. Its protein product is CASNPRRRDSYEQYF.

This clone was detected only once. The chain combines TRBV7-2 with TRBJ2-1, with 10 nucleotides matching TRBD2. Trimming removed 1 base from V and 0 bases from J; junction bases left unmatched: 3. The CDR3 loop spans 17 amino acids. Germline V gene lookup returns CDR1 SGHTA and CDR2 FQGNSA. CDR3 coding DNA: TGTGCCAGCAGCTTAGGAGCGGGAGGGTTCTCCTACAATGAGCAGTTCTTC. It codes for CASSLGAGGFSYNEQFF.

This clone occurred once. The chain couples TRBV18 to TRBJ2-3; the D gene is possibly TRBD2 (6 bases). CDR3 length equals 14 residues. Germline V gene lookup returns CDR1 KGHSH and CDR2 LQKENI. The V end was cut by 6 bases, the J end by 10 bases, with 20 bases between. CDR3 loop: CASSRETLLRAQYF. CDR3 coding DNA: TGTGCCAGCTCCCGGGAGACACTCCTTCGGGCGCAGTATTTT.

The CDR3 sequence: CATSRQGSRDSPLHF. CDR3 in DNA: TGTGCCACCAGCAGACAGGGCTCCAGGGATTCACCCCTCCACTTT. The J gene is TRBJ1-6, the V gene TRBV15, with D perhaps TRBD1 (5 bases). The ends were cut back, 2 bases at V and 8 bases at J, with 13 bases in the middle. This CDR3 is 15 amino acids long. Germline CDR1 and CDR2: LNHNV and YYDKDF (reference sequence).

The genes are TRBV7-6 and TRBJ2-1; no definite D call. The CDR3 loop spans 14 amino acids. The V end lost 1 base, the J end lost 8 bases, and 12 bases lay between the germline ends. The germline V gene encodes CDR1 SGHVS and CDR2 FNYEAQ. CDR3 sequence: CASSLGPLEDEQFF. Here the CDR3 DNA reads TGTGCCAGCAGCTTAGGGCCCCTTGAGGATGAGCAGTTCTTC.

In DNA form, the CDR3 reads TGCGCCAGCAGCTTTCGGGGGCCGAAAGAGACCCAGTACTTC. Amino acids: CASSFRGPKETQYF. The chain carries TRBV5-1 and TRBJ2-5; perhaps D is TRBD1 or TRBD2 (6 bases each). Trimming shortened V by 2 bases and J by 3 bases, and 11 bases separated the two germline ends. The CDR3 length is 14 residues. From germline, CDR1 is SGHRS and CDR2 YFSETQ.

V and J are TRBV6-4 and TRBJ2-2; D possibly matches TRBD1 or TRBD2 (5 bases each). Trimming removed 7 bases at V and 2 bases at J, with 11 bases between. CDR1 MRHNA and CDR2 SNTAGT come from the germline V gene. CDR3 length equals 14 residues. CDR3 protein: CASNDGANTGELFF. The CDR3, as DNA: TGTGCCAGCAACGACGGGGCCAACACCGGGGAGCTGTTTTTT.

V and J are TRBV9 and TRBJ2-1; 9 bases match TRBD1. The trim removed 0 bases at V and 4 bases at J, leaving 5 bases unmatched. CDR1 and CDR2 from the germline V gene are SGDLS and YYNGEE. The CDR3 contains 16 residues. The CDR3 reads CASSVVVTGGYNEQFF. CDR3 coding DNA: TGTGCCAGCAGCGTAGTTGTGACAGGGGGATACAATGAGCAGTTCTTC.

The genes are TRBV19 and TRBJ2-1; TRBD2 might be the D (7 bases). The CDR3 length is 16 residues. The germline V and J ends were trimmed by 1 base and 7 bases, with 17 bases remaining between them. The germline CDR1 and CDR2 sequences are LNHDA and SQIVND (reference sequence). The CDR3: CASSIVRGGGPNEQFF. Here the CDR3 DNA reads TGTGCCAGTAGTATAGTTAGGGGAGGGGGTCCGAATGAGCAGTTCTTC.

The genes are TRBV9 and TRBJ2-2; 7 nucleotides match TRBD1. With 1 base clipped from V and 7 bases from J, the junction kept 22 bases outside the gene matches. This CDR3 comprises 20 residues. The V gene's germline CDR1 is SGDLS and CDR2 YYNGEE. The CDR3 here is CASSVKTSQRGTNRGGELFF. The CDR3, as DNA: TGTGCCAGCAGCGTAAAGACCTCCCAAAGGGGAACGAACAGGGGCGGGGAGCTGTTTTTT.

The V gene is TRBV9, the J gene TRBJ2-2; D tentatively fits TRBD1 or TRBD2 (5 bases each). This CDR3 has 16 amino acids. The germline gives CDR1 SGDLS, CDR2 YYNGEE. The ends were cut back, 3 bases at V and 0 bases at J, with 12 bases in the middle. CDR3 coding DNA: TGTGCCAGCAGCGACCTTAGGGGACCGAACACCGGGGAGCTGTTTTTT. Translating it yields CASSDLRGPNTGELFF. Together with reference TRBV9 and TRBJ2-2, the CDR3 gives the full variable domain: DSGVTQTPKHLITATGQRVTLRCSPRSGDLSVYWYQQSLDQGLQFLIQYYNGEERAKGNILERFSAQQFPDLHSELNLSSLELGDSALYFCASSDLRGPNTGELFFGEGSRLTVL.

This sequence joins TRBV27 and TRBJ2-3; 7 bases line up with TRBD2. Trimming took 8 bases from V and 2 from J; bases not matched to a gene: 10. This CDR3 comprises 15 residues. Germline V CDR1 and CDR2: MNHEY, SMNVEV (reference sequence). CDR3 sequence (DNA): TGTGCCAGCGGTCAGTTGGGGGGGAACACAGATACGCAGTATTTT. Its translation: CASGQLGGNTDTQYF.

DNA for the CDR3: TGCGCCAGCAGCTTTTGGGACAGGGACTATGGCTACACCTTC. Amino acids: CASSFWDRDYGYTF. V is TRBV5-1 and J is TRBJ1-2; 9 bases fit TRBD1. Trimming took 2 bases from V and 3 from J; bases not matched to a gene: 2. The length of the CDR3 is 14 residues. Germline V CDR1 and CDR2: SGHRS, YFSETQ.

The rearrangement links TRBV6-5 to TRBJ2-1; D possibly corresponds to TRBD1 (5 bases). The CDR3 totals 12 residues. Germline CDR1 MNHEY, CDR2 SVGAGI. V was trimmed by 7 bases and J by 7 bases, leaving 11 bases between them. The CDR3 is CASTGIGNEQFF. CDR3 bases: TGTGCCAGCACAGGGATAGGGAATGAGCAGTTCTTC.

For the CDR3, the DNA is TGTGCCAGCAGCTTATCGGTGCAGGGGGCCTATAGCAATCAGCCCCAGCATTTT. Amino acid sequence: CASSLSVQGAYSNQPQHF. The chain employs TRBV5-5 and TRBJ1-5; 8 nucleotides align to TRBD1. The CDR3 extends over 18 amino acids. Germline V CDR1 and CDR2: SGHKS, YYEKEE (reference sequence). Germline trimming cut 2 bases from V and 0 bases from J; bases unmatched to any gene: 10.

The chain carries TRBV5-1 and TRBJ2-7, with a possible D match to TRBD2 (6 bases). V was shortened by 2 bases and J by 4 bases, with 13 bases between the two germline ends. CDR1 and CDR2 (germline): SGHRS, YFSETQ. This CDR3 has 14 residues. This CDR3 is CASSFVGDSYEQYF. The CDR3 bases are TGCGCCAGCAGCTTCGTGGGGGACTCATACGAGCAGTACTTC.

The V gene is TRBV6-5, the J gene TRBJ2-2; maybe TRBD2 (7 bases). Between the trimmed V and J ends, which lost 4 bases and 6 bases, there was a span of 9 bases. Germline V gene data show CDR1 as MNHEY and CDR2 as SVGAGI. CDR3 length: 13 amino acids. The DNA for the CDR3 is TGTGCCAGCAGTTGGGGGGGGCCCGGGGAGCTGTTTTTT. Translating gives CASSWGGPGELFF.